The subject of this entry is one TCR beta chain. V lost 8 bases and J lost 2, with 13 bases in between. The germline V gene has CDR1 LNHDA and CDR2 SQIVND (reference sequence). The CDR3 runs to 13 residues. This sample is part of a study of CD8+CD57+ T cells in acquired aplastic anemia. Genomic DNA constituted the template upon which TCR beta VDJ and CDR3 profiling was performed. TCRdb itself ran the reads through MiXCR, one entry per CDR3 protein. Of 210,000 or so distinct CDR3 sequences detected, almost 50% appear once; the ten largest clones hold roughly 21%. Patients chosen for sequencing had CD8+CD57+ cells that had expanded, as shown by flow cytometry.

Sequenced input: sorted CD4+, CD8+, or CD8+CD57+ T cells (not recorded which) from PBMCs. The chain joins TRBV19 to TRBJ2-7; possibly TRBD2 for D (5 bases). The receptor comes from a human donor with aplastic anemia. CDR3 loop: CASEYEGPYEQYF. CDR3 coding DNA: TGTGCCAGTGAGTACGAGGGCCCCTACGAGCAGTACTTC.